One and the same sample provided the 18 T cell receptor beta chains below, sequenced in a study of blood T cell repertoires in COVID-19. Repertoires were generated with immunoSEQ multiplex PCR, while TCRdb's copy carries only in-frame clones and drops some. The sample lists approximately 140,000 clones, about 86% occurring once. Sequences were obtained from peripheral blood. All receptors come from a woman aged 60-70 years with acute or convalescent COVID-19.

In its sample, this clone was seen a few times. This chain uses TRBV5-4 with TRBJ1-1, with 9 bases identical to TRBD1. V was pared by 3 bases and J by 1 base, with 13 bases of the junction left unmatched. Looked up from germline, CDR1 is SGHNT and CDR2 is YYREEE (reference sequence). This CDR3 region has 18 residues. The CDR3: CASSSPGTGLAKNTEAFF. As DNA, the CDR3 is TGTGCCAGCAGCTCCCCCGGGACAGGGCTCGCGAAGAACACTGAAGCTTTCTTT.

The chain employs TRBV20-1 and TRBJ2-2, with D unresolved. Germline lookup yields CDR1 DFQATT and CDR2 SNEGSKA (reference sequence). Deletions cut 3 bases from V and 0 bases from J, with 11 bases between. The CDR3 consists of 15 residues. The chain's CDR3 is CSASRSPANTGELFF. Written as DNA, the CDR3 is TGCAGTGCTAGTCGGTCCCCGGCGAACACCGGGGAGCTGTTTTTT.

CDR3 sequence (DNA): TGTGCCAGCAGTTTCCTACCGCCGACAGGGTTGAACACCGGGGAGCTGTTTTTT. Translating it yields CASSFLPPTGLNTGELFF. The genes are TRBV27 and TRBJ2-2; 7 nucleotides line up with TRBD1. Looked up from germline, CDR1 is MNHEY and CDR2 is SMNVEV (reference sequence). With V trimmed by 3 bases and J by 1 base, 11 bases remained unmatched. The CDR3 is 18 residues long.

The rearrangement uses TRBV7-9 and TRBJ1-2, with 12 bases lining up with TRBD1. Germline V gives CDR1 SEHNR, CDR2 FQNEAQ (reference sequence). J was trimmed by 8 bases and V by 3 bases; bases with no gene match: 7. The length of the CDR3 is 15 residues. CDR3 DNA sequence: TGTGCCAGCAGCTTGCCGGGACAGGGGGCGCGGGGCTACACCTTC. It translates to CASSLPGQGARGYTF.

This sequence joins TRBV11-3 and TRBJ1-6, with unresolved D. CDR1 SGHNT and CDR2 YENEEA come from the germline V gene. The CDR3 extends over 15 amino acids. V lost 3 bases, J lost 4 bases, and 10 bases lay in between. The CDR3 bases are TGTGCCAGCAGCTTGGCAGGCCGTTATAATTCACCCCTCCACTTT. Its protein is CASSLAGRYNSPLHF.

This clone showed up just once. The chain joins TRBV12-5 to TRBJ2-1, with 10 positions matching TRBD1. Trimming removed 4 bases from V and 6 bases from J; junction bases left unmatched: 6. Looked up from germline, CDR1 is LGHNT and CDR2 is FRNRAP. The CDR3 covers 15 residues. CDR3 region: CASGSRQGAPNEQFF. The CDR3 DNA sequence: TGTGCTAGTGGTTCCCGACAGGGGGCGCCCAATGAGCAGTTCTTC.

The chain links TRBV13 to TRBJ2-1; 11 nucleotides align to TRBD2. The CDR3 extends over 18 amino acids. From germline, CDR1 is PRHDT and CDR2 FYEKMQ (reference sequence). Trimming at V came to 1 base and at J to 7 bases, leaving 12 bases not matched to a gene. The CDR3 coding sequence is TGTGCCAGCAGCTTAGCCCCCCCCTTAGCGGGGGGGCATAATGAGCAGTTCTTC. It yields the protein CASSLAPPLAGGHNEQFF. Full variable domain (outside the CDR3, taken from reference TRBV13 and TRBJ2-1): AAGVIQSPRHLIKEKRETATLKCYPIPRHDTVYWYQQGPGQDPQFLISFYEKMQSDKGSIPDRFSAQQFSDYHSELNMSSLELGDSALYFCASSLAPPLAGGHNEQFFGPGTRLTVL.

The chain combines TRBV5-4 with TRBJ1-3; D perhaps matches TRBD1 (5 bases). Germline loops: CDR1 SGHNT, CDR2 YYREEE (reference sequence). Deletions cut 1 base from V and 4 bases from J, with 9 bases between. The CDR3 is 14 residues long. The CDR3 here is CASSLTGRGNTIYF. As DNA, the CDR3 is TGTGCCAGCAGCTTGACAGGCAGGGGAAACACCATATATTTT.

On this clone itself: Other DNA sequences within the sample encode an identical CDR3. The rearrangement uses TRBV11-2 and TRBJ2-7; D call uncertain. V was clipped by 6 bases and J by 4 bases, with 7 bases between them. Germline V lookup: CDR1 SGHAT, CDR2 FQNNGV. This CDR3 is 11 amino acids long. The CDR3 here is CASSSTYEQYF. The CDR3 DNA is TGTGCCAGCAGTTCAACTTACGAGCAGTACTTC.

The chain has TRBV7-2 and TRBJ1-6; D is ambiguous. This CDR3 has 11 residues. Trimming left V 4 bases short and J 10 bases short, with 5 bases between. Germline V gives CDR1 SGHTA, CDR2 FQGNSA. In DNA form, the CDR3 reads TGTGCCAGCAGCTATCAGTCACCCCTCCACTTT. The encoded protein is CASSYQSPLHF.

V gene TRBV29-1 combines with J gene TRBJ2-1; TRBD1 is a possible D gene (5 bases). V was pared by 8 bases and J by 6 bases, with 11 bases between. The CDR3 has 11 residues. Germline V CDR1 and CDR2: SQVTM, ANQGSEA. The CDR3 DNA sequence: TGCAGCATTCTGACAGTCAATGAGCAGTTCTTC. This gives the protein CSILTVNEQFF.

V is TRBV7-2 and J is TRBJ2-5, with TRBD1 identical over 7 bases. Germline V CDR1 and CDR2: SGHTA, FQGNSA. V was pared by 5 bases and J by 2 bases, with 8 bases of the junction left unmatched. The CDR3 is made up of 15 amino acids. For the CDR3, the DNA is TGTGCCAGCAGCACCCGACAGGGCCTTCAAGAGACCCAGTACTTC. It is translated as CASSTRQGLQETQYF.

V is TRBV6-5 and J is TRBJ1-2; 7 nucleotides align to TRBD1. The junction had 3 bases not matched to a gene; V was cut back by 6 bases and J by 2 bases. From germline, CDR1 is MNHEY and CDR2 SVGAGI. The CDR3 runs to 13 residues. The CDR3 coding sequence is TGTGCCAGCAGAGGGACAGTGAACTATGGCTACACCTTC. The encoded protein is CASRGTVNYGYTF.

The chain links TRBV7-8 to TRBJ2-2; 7 bases line up with TRBD1. The CDR3 covers 15 residues. Germline-derived CDR1 and CDR2 are SGHVS and FQNEAQ. Germline trimming cut 6 bases from V and 4 bases from J; bases unmatched to any gene: 8. CDR3 DNA sequence: TGTGCCAGCAGTATGGGGACAGTGCTCACCGGGGAGCTGTTTTTT. This codes for CASSMGTVLTGELFF.

V is TRBV4-2 and J is TRBJ2-7; D is perhaps TRBD2 (6 bases). This CDR3 comprises 15 residues. The germline V gene encodes CDR1 LGHNA and CDR2 YNFKEQ. Between the trimmed V and J ends, which lost 1 base and 2 bases, there was a span of 12 bases. The CDR3 is CASSQAGTGAYEQYF. CDR3 DNA sequence: TGTGCCAGCAGCCAAGCCGGGACTGGAGCCTACGAGCAGTACTTC.

V usage is TRBV19 and J usage is TRBJ2-1; TRBD2 matches 8 bases. V lost 1 base, J lost 7 bases, and 15 bases stayed unmatched. Germline V gene data show CDR1 as LNHDA and CDR2 as SQIVND (reference sequence). This CDR3 is 18 amino acids long. The DNA for the CDR3 is TGTGCCAGTAGTATAGGTCAAATCCGGGGGGGCCGAGAAAATGAGCAGTTCTTC. Protein: CASSIGQIRGGRENEQFF.

The V call is TRBV4-3, the J call TRBJ1-4, with D unclear. This CDR3 region has 15 residues. Germline V CDR1 and CDR2: LGHNA, YSLEER. V lost 1 base, J lost 8 bases, and 14 bases lay in between. CDR3: CASSQVGTPGEKLFF. DNA for the CDR3: TGCGCCAGCAGCCAAGTGGGCACTCCGGGGGAAAAACTGTTTTTT.

The chain links TRBV4-1 to TRBJ1-5, with D possibly TRBD1 on 5 matching bases. Germline loops: CDR1 MGHRA, CDR2 YSYEKL. The V end lost 0 bases, the J end lost 9 bases, and 12 bases lay between the germline ends. This CDR3 spans 14 amino acids. The CDR3 nucleotides are TGCGCCAGCAGCCAAGACGGGGGGTCCTGGCCCCAGCATTTT. It encodes CASSQDGGSWPQHF.